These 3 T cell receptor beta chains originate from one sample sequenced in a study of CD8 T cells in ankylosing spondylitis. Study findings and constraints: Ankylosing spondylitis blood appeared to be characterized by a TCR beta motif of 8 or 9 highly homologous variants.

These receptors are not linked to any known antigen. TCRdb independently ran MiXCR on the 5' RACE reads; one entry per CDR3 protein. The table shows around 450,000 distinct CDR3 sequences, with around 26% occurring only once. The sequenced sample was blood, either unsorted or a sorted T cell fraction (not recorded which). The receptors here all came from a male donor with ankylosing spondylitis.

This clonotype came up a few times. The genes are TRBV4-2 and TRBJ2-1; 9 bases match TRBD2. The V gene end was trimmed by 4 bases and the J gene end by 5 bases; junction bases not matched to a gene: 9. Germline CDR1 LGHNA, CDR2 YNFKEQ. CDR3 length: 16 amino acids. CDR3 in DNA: TGTGCCAGCAGCCTAGAGGGTGGGACTAGCAACAATGAGCAGTTCTTC. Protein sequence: CASSLEGGTSNNEQFF.

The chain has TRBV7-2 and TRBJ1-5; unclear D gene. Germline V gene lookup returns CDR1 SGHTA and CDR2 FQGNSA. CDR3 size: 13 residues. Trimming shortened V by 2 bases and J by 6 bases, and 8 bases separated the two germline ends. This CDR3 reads CASSLSGFQPQHF. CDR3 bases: TGTGCCAGCAGCTTAAGTGGATTTCAGCCCCAGCATTTT. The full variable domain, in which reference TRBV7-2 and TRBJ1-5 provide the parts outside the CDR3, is GAGVSQSPSNKVTEKGKDVELRCDPISGHTALYWYRQSLGQGLEFLIYFQGNSAPDKSGLPSDRFSAERTGGSVSTLTIQRTQQEDSAVYLCASSLSGFQPQHFGDGTRLSIL.

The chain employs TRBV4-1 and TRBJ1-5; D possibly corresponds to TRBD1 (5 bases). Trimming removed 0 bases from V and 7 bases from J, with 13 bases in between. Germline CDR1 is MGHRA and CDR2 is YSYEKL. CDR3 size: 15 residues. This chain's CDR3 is CASSQDGGLSQPQHF. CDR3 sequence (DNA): TGCGCCAGCAGCCAAGATGGGGGGTTAAGCCAGCCCCAGCATTTT.